The clone carrying this TCR beta chain occurred once. Its matching antigen is unknown. This CDR3 spans 13 amino acids. Trimming pared 6 bases from V and 5 bases from J, leaving 14 bases between. CDR1 and CDR2 from the germline V gene are SGHTS and YDEGEE. This record comes from a study of T cell responses to AZD1222 COVID-19 vaccine. Study-wide results and limits: Vaccine-associated CD4 TCRs spanned spike, dominant at 160-218 and 743-854. When two AZD1222 doses had been given, Spike-specific TCR breadth and depth rose. Among AZD1222 vaccinees, only six were seropositive at baseline.

The repertoire was sequenced with immunoSEQ multiplex PCR; TCRdb's copy has only in-frame clones and lacks some. The sample includes about 86,000 clones, 78% of them seen just once. V is TRBV5-8 and J is TRBJ1-1; D gene uncertain. This receptor was taken from an adult in good health. The sample was peripheral blood, taken on day 0 of AZD1222 vaccination. The CDR3 region has the DNA TGTGCCAGCAACGTCCCTAGAGCGACTGAAGCTTTCTTT. Its translation is CASNVPRATEAFF.